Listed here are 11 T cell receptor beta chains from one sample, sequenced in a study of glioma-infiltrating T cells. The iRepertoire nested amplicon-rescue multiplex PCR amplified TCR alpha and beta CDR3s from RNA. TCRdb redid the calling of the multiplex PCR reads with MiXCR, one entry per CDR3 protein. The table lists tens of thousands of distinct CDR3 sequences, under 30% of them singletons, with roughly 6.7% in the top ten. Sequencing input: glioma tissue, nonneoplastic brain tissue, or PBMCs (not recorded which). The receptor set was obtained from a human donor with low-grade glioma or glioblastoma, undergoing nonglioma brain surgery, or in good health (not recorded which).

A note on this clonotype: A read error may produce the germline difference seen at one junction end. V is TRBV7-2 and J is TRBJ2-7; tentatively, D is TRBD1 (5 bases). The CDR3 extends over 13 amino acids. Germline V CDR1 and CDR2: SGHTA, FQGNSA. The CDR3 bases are TGTGGCAGCAGCTTAGACAGATCCTACGAGCAGTACTTC. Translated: CGSSLDRSYEQYF. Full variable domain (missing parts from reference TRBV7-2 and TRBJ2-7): GAGVSQSPSNKVTEKGKDVELRCDPISGHTALYWYRQSLGQGLEFLIYFQGNSAPDKSGLPSDRFSAERTGGSVSTLTIQRTQQEDSAVYLCGSSLDRSYEQYFGPGTRLTVT.

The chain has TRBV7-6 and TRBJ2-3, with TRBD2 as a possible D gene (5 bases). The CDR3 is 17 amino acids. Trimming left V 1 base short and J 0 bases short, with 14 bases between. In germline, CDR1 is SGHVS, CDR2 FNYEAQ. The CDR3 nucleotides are TGTGCCAGCAGCTTAGAACAATCGGGGTCCAGCACAGATACGCAGTATTTT. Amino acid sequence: CASSLEQSGSSTDTQYF.

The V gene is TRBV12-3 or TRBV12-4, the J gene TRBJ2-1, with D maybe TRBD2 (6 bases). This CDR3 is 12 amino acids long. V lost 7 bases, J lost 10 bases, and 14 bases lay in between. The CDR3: CASTRLGREQFF. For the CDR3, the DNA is TGTGCCAGCACACGACTAGGTCGAGAGCAGTTCTTC.

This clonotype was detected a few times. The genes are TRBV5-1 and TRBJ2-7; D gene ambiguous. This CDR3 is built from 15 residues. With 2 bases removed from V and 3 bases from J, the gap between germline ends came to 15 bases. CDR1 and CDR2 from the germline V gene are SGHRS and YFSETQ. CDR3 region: CASSFQQNLGYEQYF. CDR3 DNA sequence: TGCGCCAGCAGCTTCCAACAGAACCTGGGCTACGAGCAGTACTTC.

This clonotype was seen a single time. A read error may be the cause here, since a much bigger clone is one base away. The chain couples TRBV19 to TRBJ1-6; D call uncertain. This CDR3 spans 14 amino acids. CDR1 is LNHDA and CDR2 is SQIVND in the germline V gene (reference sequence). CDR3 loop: CTSTLSSYNSPLHF. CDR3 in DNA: TGTACCAGTACCCTGAGCTCCTATAATTCACCCCTCCACTTT.

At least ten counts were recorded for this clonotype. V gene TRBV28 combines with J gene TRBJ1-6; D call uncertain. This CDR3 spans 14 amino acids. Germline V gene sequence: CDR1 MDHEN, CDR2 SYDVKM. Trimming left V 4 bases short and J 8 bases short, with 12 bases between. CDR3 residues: CASSYNDGDSPLHF. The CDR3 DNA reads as TGTGCCAGCAGTTATAACGACGGGGATTCACCCCTCCACTTT. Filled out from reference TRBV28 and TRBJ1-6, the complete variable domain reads DVKVTQSSRYLVKRTGEKVFLECVQDMDHENMFWYRQDPGLGLRLIYFSYDVKMKEKGDIPEGYSVSREKKERFSLILESASTNQTSMYLCASSYNDGDSPLHFGNGTRLTVT.

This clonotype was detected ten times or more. CDR3 DNA: TGTGCCAGCAGTGACGCGGGGCCGGGGGGGGATACGCAGTATTTT. This gives the protein CASSDAGPGGDTQYF. The chain links TRBV2 to TRBJ2-3, with TRBD2 matching over 8 bases. The CDR3 runs 15 residues. Per germline, CDR1 SNHLY and CDR2 FYNNEI. V lost 3 bases and J lost 6; bases outside the gene matches: 8.

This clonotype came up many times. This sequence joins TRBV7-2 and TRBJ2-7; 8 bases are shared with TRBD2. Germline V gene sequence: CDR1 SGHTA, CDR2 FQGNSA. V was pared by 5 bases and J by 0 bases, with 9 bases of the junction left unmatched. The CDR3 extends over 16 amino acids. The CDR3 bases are TGTGCCAGCAGCCGGTCCGGGACTAGGGTCTCCTACGAGCAGTACTTC. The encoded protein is CASSRSGTRVSYEQYF.

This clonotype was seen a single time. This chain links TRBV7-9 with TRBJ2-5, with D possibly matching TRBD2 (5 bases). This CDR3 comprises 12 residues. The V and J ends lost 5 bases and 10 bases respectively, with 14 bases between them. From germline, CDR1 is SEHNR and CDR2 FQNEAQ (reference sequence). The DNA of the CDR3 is TGTGCCAGCAGCCTAACTAGTTCGGACCAGTACTTC. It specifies CASSLTSSDQYF.

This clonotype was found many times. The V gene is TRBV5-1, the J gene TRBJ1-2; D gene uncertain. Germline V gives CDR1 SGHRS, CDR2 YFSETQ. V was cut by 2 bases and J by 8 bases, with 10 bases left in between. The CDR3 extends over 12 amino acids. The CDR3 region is CASSLGGLGYTF. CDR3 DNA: TGCGCCAGCAGCTTAGGAGGTCTGGGCTACACCTTC.

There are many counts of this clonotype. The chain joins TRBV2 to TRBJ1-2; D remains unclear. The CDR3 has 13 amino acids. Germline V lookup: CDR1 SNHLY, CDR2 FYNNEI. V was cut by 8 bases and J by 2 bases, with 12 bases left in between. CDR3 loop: CASGAERNYGYTF. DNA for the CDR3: TGTGCCAGCGGAGCGGAGAGGAACTATGGCTACACCTTC.